This T cell receptor beta chain was captured by sequencing in a study of T cells in localized non-small cell lung cancer. Sample share makes this clone large. Some clones are missing from TCRdb's copy, which holds only in-frame ones; the method was immunoSEQ multiplex PCR. Found here are 1,300 or so clones, 15% to 20% of them singletons; the top ten hold roughly 7.9%. Germline trimming cut 4 bases from V and 4 bases from J; bases unmatched to any gene: 8. Per germline, CDR1 SGHNT and CDR2 YENEEA. The CDR3 loop spans 16 amino acids. This chain links TRBV11-3 with TRBJ2-1, with TRBD2 matching 9 bases. This clonotype was obtained from a man aged 35-75 years with stage I lung adenocarcinoma. Specimen: normal lung tissue next to the tumor, collected before any cancer treatment. In DNA, the CDR3 is TGTGCCAGCAGCTCGCGAATAGCGGGAGCATACAATGAGCAGTTCTTC. Translating gives CASSSRIAGAYNEQFF.